This T cell receptor beta chain was profiled in a study of cytomegalovirus exposure and HLA in healthy donors. General observations from the study: CMV antigen specificity of three CMV-associated chains was confirmed in vitro. Earlier analysis yielded a pattern in which most TCR beta V segments were productive about 90% or about 30% of the time.

In regard to this clone: Its target is unknown.

The primer mix had 60 Vbeta and 13 Jbeta primers. Repertoires were generated with immunoSEQ multiplex PCR, while TCRdb's copy carries only in-frame clones and drops some. Of tens of thousands of clones listed, around 79% are singletons. V was clipped by 4 bases and J by 7 bases; unmatched bases: 5. Germline lookup yields CDR1 SNHLY and CDR2 FYNNEI. There are 14 residues in the CDR3. Sequenced: PBMCs. The receptor comes from a male donor in good health and CMV-seropositive. The chain uses TRBV2 and TRBJ1-4; 8 bases agree with TRBD1. The CDR3 protein is CASSGGRGREKLFF. The CDR3 DNA reads TGTGCCAGCAGTGGTGGCAGGGGGCGTGAAAAACTGTTTTTT.